This is a list of T cell receptor beta chains from one sample in a study of blood T cell repertoires in COVID-19. Some clones are missing from TCRdb's copy, which holds only in-frame ones; the method was immunoSEQ multiplex PCR. This sample has tens of thousands of clones, with around 88% found just once. Sequencing input: peripheral blood. These TCRs come from a human donor in a cohort sampled during active COVID-19. The CDR3 runs from the conserved cysteine through the conserved F or W. A D gene is named only where the DNA matches it firmly. Rows may omit the clone size; those that give it use once, few, many or a size class.

J | D | V | size | CDR3
TRBJ1-5 | - | TRBV15 | - | CATSRDRTDYQPQHF
TRBJ2-5 | TRBD2 | TRBV7-9 | few | CASSLGLAGVKETQYF
TRBJ2-5 | TRBD2 | TRBV9 | - | CASSAAGLAYQETQYF
TRBJ1-6 | - | TRBV5-1 | - | CASSLGGGNSPLHF
TRBJ2-1 | - | TRBV15 | - | CATSSVEEQFF
TRBJ1-1 | - | TRBV27 | - | CASSYLRGLNTEAFF
TRBJ1-1 | - | TRBV6-1 | - | CASSGMGGPRDTEAFF
TRBJ2-7 | - | TRBV28 | - | CASRSHYEQYF
TRBJ2-1 | - | TRBV6-5 | - | CASLNGGKQFF
TRBJ1-4 | - | TRBV4-2 | - | CASSQGAYTTNEKLFF
TRBJ2-6 | TRBD1 | TRBV18 | - | CASSRGQARSGANVLTF
TRBJ1-6 | - | TRBV28 | - | CASSLGDFYNSPLHF
TRBJ1-3 | - | TRBV28 | once | CASSFYLTGIGNTIYF
TRBJ1-2 | TRBD1 | TRBV6-5 | - | CASRPGQGNNYGYTF
TRBJ2-3 | - | TRBV7-8 | - | CASSLVQSDTQYF
TRBJ1-1 | TRBD1 | TRBV7-9 | - | CASSPDRGNERAFF
TRBJ2-1 | - | TRBV24-1 | - | CAAVSSTYNEQFF
TRBJ1-5 | - | TRBV7-3 | once | CASSLASGQPQHF
TRBJ2-3 | - | TRBV14 | - | CASGRRGKADTQYF
TRBJ2-1 | TRBD2 | TRBV27 | - | CASSPRKGLAGDYEQFF
TRBJ1-5 | - | TRBV7-8 | - | CASSPPMAGSWGNQPQHF
TRBJ1-2 | - | TRBV25-1 | - | CASSEYGIRDGYTF
TRBJ1-1 | TRBD1 | TRBV10-2 | - | CASTQTGANTEAFF
TRBJ1-4 | - | TRBV19 | few | CASRLSRRTNEKLFF
TRBJ2-7 | - | TRBV7-8 | - | CASSRNPATTPSYEQYF
TRBJ2-1 | - | TRBV27 | - | CASSPPELAVNNEQFF
TRBJ2-2 | TRBD1 | TRBV24-1 | - | CATRGQGDTGELFF
TRBJ2-5 | TRBD2 | TRBV24-1 | - | CATSDPGLAGGRSRETQYF
TRBJ2-3 | TRBD2 | TRBV27 | - | CASSPGGARLDTQYF
TRBJ2-1 | - | TRBV28 | - | CASSLSPGSYNEQFF
TRBJ2-7 | - | TRBV7-8 | - | CASSLAWRAPNYEQYF
TRBJ1-5 | - | TRBV5-5 | few | CASSSGGGGSNQPQHF
TRBJ1-5 | - | TRBV18 | - | CASSQGSSQPQHF
TRBJ2-3 | - | TRBV6-5 | few | CASSWKGGPDTQYF
TRBJ2-5 | TRBD2 | TRBV28 | - | CASSSPSGRDQETQYF
TRBJ1-2 | - | TRBV28 | - | CASSSTYRDPEINYGYTF
TRBJ2-5 | - | TRBV7-3 | - | CASSPRGPGGAETQYF
TRBJ2-2 | TRBD2 | TRBV13 | - | CASSLGLAGAGELFF
TRBJ2-2 | TRBD2 | TRBV5-6 | - | CASRPWASGTGELFF
TRBJ1-2 | TRBD1 | TRBV6-5 | - | CASSPGGGYTF
TRBJ1-3 | - | TRBV28 | - | CASLLSNKNTIYF
TRBJ2-3 | TRBD1 | TRBV5-5 | few | CASSSGTGPGTDTQYF